The 12 T cell receptor beta chains listed next were all sequenced from one sample in a study of blood T cells in healthy people across ages. Using a J-beta primer mix together with a sample-barcoded 5' primer, a second PCR was run for about 7 to 12 cycles. TCRdb reprocessed the 5' RACE reads with MiXCR, giving one entry per CDR3 protein. The sample holds hundreds of thousands of distinct CDR3 sequences, over 20% seen once. Sequenced: blood. The receptor source for this set is a man between 70 and 80 years old in good health.

This chain joins TRBV14 and TRBJ2-3; perhaps TRBD2 as D (5 bases). V was cut by 6 bases and J by 0 bases, with 13 bases left in between. Germline CDR1 and CDR2: SGHDN and FVKESK. The CDR3 consists of 15 residues. The CDR3 DNA reads TGTGCCAGCAGTTTCACTAGGCAGAGCACAGATACGCAGTATTTT. Its protein is CASSFTRQSTDTQYF.

This chain uses TRBV7-2 with TRBJ2-1, with a possible D match to TRBD2 (5 bases). The CDR3 spans 18 residues. Germline loops: CDR1 SGHTA, CDR2 FQGNSA. Trimming removed 0 bases from V and 2 bases from J, with 17 bases in between. For the CDR3, the DNA is TGTGCCAGCAGCTTAGCTGTTAGTTTAACGGGGACCTACAATGAGCAGTTCTTC. Translated, it gives CASSLAVSLTGTYNEQFF.

This sequence joins TRBV3-1 and TRBJ2-1; D tentatively reads TRBD1 or TRBD2 (5 bases each). The CDR3 is 16 residues long. Germline CDR1 and CDR2: LGHDT and YNNKEL (reference sequence). V was cut by 6 bases and J by 0 bases, with 15 bases left in between. The CDR3 reads CASRSGAGSSYNEQFF. CDR3 nucleotide sequence: TGTGCCAGCAGGTCCGGGGCAGGAAGCTCCTACAATGAGCAGTTCTTC.

This CDR3 reads CASSGHRVGETQYF. DNA of the CDR3: TGTGCCAGCAGCGGACACAGGGTCGGGGAGACCCAGTACTTC. This rearrangement joins TRBV5-5 to TRBJ2-5, with D maybe TRBD1 (6 bases). Germline CDR1 reads SGHKS; CDR2 reads YYEKEE (reference sequence). V was clipped by 4 bases and J by 5 bases, with 15 bases between them. The CDR3 consists of 14 residues.

About this clonotype itself: The CDR3 end shows no conserved phenylalanine or tryptophan, and so a read error is likely. The J gene is TRBJ2-3, the V gene TRBV3-1; 14 positions agree with TRBD2. CDR1 LGHDT and CDR2 YNNKEL come from the germline V gene (reference sequence). This CDR3 is built from 15 residues. V lost 5 bases and J lost 5; bases outside the gene matches: 3. The CDR3 sequence: CASSGTSGSKDTQYL. The CDR3 nucleotides read TGTGCCAGCAGCGGGACTAGCGGGAGTAAAGATACGCAGTATCTT.

This clonotype came up a few times. V gene TRBV5-5 combines with J gene TRBJ2-5, with 9 bases identical to TRBD2. The length of the CDR3 is 15 residues. Germline V lookup: CDR1 SGHKS, CDR2 YYEKEE (reference sequence). V trimming: 4 bases; J trimming: 2 bases; junction bases outside the gene matches: 6. The CDR3 protein is CASSTLAGRQETQYF. The CDR3 DNA reads TGTGCCAGCAGCACTCTAGCGGGACGACAAGAGACCCAGTACTTC.

The V and J genes are TRBV7-2 and TRBJ2-1; D gene ambiguous. The J call is uncertain, as TRBJ2-5 better fits the DNA end. CDR1 and CDR2 (germline): SGHTA, FQGNSA. CDR3 length: 12 amino acids. CDR3 in DNA: TGTGCCAGCAGCCGTCCGACGGAGACCCAGTACTTC. This translates into CASSRPTETQYF.

This clonotype has more than one count but fewer than ten. The gene calls are TRBV7-3 and TRBJ1-4; D remains unclear. CDR1 is SGHTA, CDR2 FQGTGA, per germline. The CDR3 extends over 12 amino acids. Trimming stripped 2 bases from V and 8 bases from J, with 6 bases between. The CDR3 DNA is TGTGCCAGCAGCTTAGGGGAGGAAAAACTGTTTTTT. This gives the protein CASSLGEEKLFF. The variable domain in full, completed from reference TRBV7-3 and TRBJ1-4, reads GAGVSQTPSNKVTEKGKYVELRCDPISGHTALYWYRQSLGQGPEFLIYFQGTGAADDSGLPNDRFFAVRPEGSVSTLKIQRTERGDSAVYLCASSLGEEKLFFGSGTQLSVL.

This clonotype was observed a handful of times. This chain joins TRBV28 and TRBJ1-3; no clear D. CDR1 MDHEN and CDR2 SYDVKM come from the germline V gene. This CDR3 contains 15 residues. The V end lost 5 bases, the J end lost 3 bases, and 14 bases lay between the germline ends. The CDR3 loop reads CASSNRALVGNTIYF. CDR3 nucleotides: TGTGCCAGCAGTAACCGGGCTCTCGTTGGAAACACCATATATTTT.

This clonotype has just a few counts. J is TRBJ2-7 and V is TRBV2; 7 bases agree with TRBD2. Germline loops: CDR1 SNHLY, CDR2 FYNNEI. The CDR3 runs 12 residues. Losses at the gene ends were 3 bases for V and 5 bases for J; bases not matched to a gene: 1. The CDR3 sequence is CASSDAGDEQYF. The CDR3 nucleotides read TGTGCCAGCAGTGATGCGGGGGACGAGCAGTACTTC.

Only a few counts were recorded for this clonotype. The rearrangement links TRBV7-9 to TRBJ1-3; TRBD1 aligns across 8 bases. Unmatched junction bases numbered 4, after V lost 3 bases and J lost 0 bases. Looked up from germline, CDR1 is SEHNR and CDR2 is FQNEAQ (reference sequence). This CDR3 has 16 amino acids. CDR3 amino acids: CASSLWTGTSGNTIYF. CDR3 coding DNA: TGTGCCAGCAGCTTGTGGACAGGGACCTCTGGAAACACCATATATTTT.

The chain links TRBV2 to TRBJ1-2; TRBD1 might be the D (6 bases). V lost 3 bases to trimming and J lost 12 bases, with 20 bases between them. Per germline, CDR1 SNHLY and CDR2 FYNNEI. The CDR3 sequence is 14 residues long. The CDR3 region has the DNA TGTGCCAGCAGTGAGGGGACACACATTGAGTCGCACACCTTC. Residues: CASSEGTHIESHTF. Complete variable domain (other parts from reference TRBV2 and TRBJ1-2): EPEVTQTPSHQVTQMGQEVILRCVPISNHLYFYWYRQILGQKVEFLVSFYNNEISEKSEIFDDQFSVERPDGSNFTLKIRSTKLEDSAMYFCASSEGTHIESHTFGSGTRLTVV.